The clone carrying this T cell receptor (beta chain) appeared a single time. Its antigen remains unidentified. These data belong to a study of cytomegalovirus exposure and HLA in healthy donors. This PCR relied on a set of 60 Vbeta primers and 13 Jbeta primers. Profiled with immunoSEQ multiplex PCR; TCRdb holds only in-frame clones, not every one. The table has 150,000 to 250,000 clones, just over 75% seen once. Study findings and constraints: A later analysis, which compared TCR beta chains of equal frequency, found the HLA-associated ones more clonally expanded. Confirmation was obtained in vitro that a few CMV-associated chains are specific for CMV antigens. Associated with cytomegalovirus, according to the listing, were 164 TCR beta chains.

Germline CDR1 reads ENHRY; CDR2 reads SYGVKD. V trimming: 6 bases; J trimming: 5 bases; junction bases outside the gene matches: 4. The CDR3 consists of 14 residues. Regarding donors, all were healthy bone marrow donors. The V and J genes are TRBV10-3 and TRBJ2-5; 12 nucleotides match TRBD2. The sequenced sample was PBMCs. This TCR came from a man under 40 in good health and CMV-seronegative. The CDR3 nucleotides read TGTGCCATCAGGGGCGGACTAGCGGGGGAGACCCAGTACTTC. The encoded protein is CAIRGGLAGETQYF.